The 14 T cell receptor beta chains below all came from one sample that was sequenced in a study of regulatory dendritic cells for organ transplantation. Method: immunoSEQ multiplex PCR; TCRdb's copy keeps in-frame clones and lacks some. In the table there are approximately 11,000 clones, over 85% of which are singletons. These receptors have no known antigen. Sorted T cells were CFSE-labeled and cultured approximately five days with allogeneic regulatory or mature dendritic cells at 1:10. Specimen: naive CD8+ T cells from blood cultured with dendritic cells. Subset given: CD45RA+ naive T cells. Receptors were obtained from a human donor in good health.

J is TRBJ1-1 and V is TRBV5-1; 7 bases agree with TRBD1. The CDR3 runs to 13 residues. In germline, CDR1 is SGHRS, CDR2 YFSETQ. Germline trimming cut 4 bases from V and 9 bases from J; bases unmatched to any gene: 9. The CDR3 loop is CASSHDRVSQAFF. The CDR3 nucleotides read TGCGCCAGCAGCCACGACAGGGTATCACAAGCTTTCTTT.

This chain links TRBV6-5 with TRBJ2-5; D gene ambiguous. CDR3 length: 13 residues. V lost 7 bases and J lost 4, with 13 bases in between. The germline V gene has CDR1 MNHEY and CDR2 SVGAGI. The CDR3 sequence: CASTPEGRETQYF. The CDR3 region has the DNA TGTGCCAGCACTCCTGAAGGGCGAGAGACCCAGTACTTC.

V usage is TRBV6-5 and J usage is TRBJ2-3, with D possibly being TRBD1 (5 bases). CDR1 is MNHEY and CDR2 is SVGAGI in the germline V gene. The CDR3 consists of 14 residues. V was clipped by 5 bases and J by 2 bases, with 11 bases between them. The DNA of the CDR3 is TGTGCCAGCAGTCCTTACAGGCCCACAGATACGCAGTATTTT. It specifies CASSPYRPTDTQYF.

CDR3 in DNA: TGTGCCATCAGTGACGACAGGTCCTACGAGCAGTACTTC. Residues: CAISDDRSYEQYF. The chain has TRBV10-3 and TRBJ2-7; possible D gene TRBD1, 6 bases. The CDR3 consists of 13 residues. V was pared by 3 bases and J by 1 base, with 7 bases between. Germline CDR1 is ENHRY and CDR2 is SYGVKD.

This clone was counted between two and nine times. V and J are TRBV9 and TRBJ2-1; D may be TRBD1 (5 bases). V lost 0 bases, J lost 10 bases, and 14 bases lay in between. CDR1 SGDLS and CDR2 YYNGEE come from the germline V gene. This CDR3 region has 14 residues. CDR3 in amino acids: CASSVGGFGAEQFF. The CDR3 nucleotides are TGTGCCAGCAGCGTAGGGGGCTTCGGTGCCGAGCAGTTCTTC.

The chain links TRBV28 to TRBJ1-2; D uncertain. Trimming took off 7 bases at V and 4 bases at J, with 13 bases between the two ends. Per germline, CDR1 MDHEN and CDR2 SYDVKM. The CDR3 is made up of 13 amino acids. The CDR3 region is CASTPELLYGYTF. CDR3 sequence (DNA): TGTGCCAGCACCCCTGAGCTCCTCTATGGCTACACCTTC.

V and J are TRBV4-1 and TRBJ2-5; 8 bases fit TRBD2. CDR3 length equals 18 residues. Germline trimming cut 0 bases from V and 0 bases from J; bases unmatched to any gene: 9. Germline CDR1 and CDR2: MGHRA and YSYEKL. CDR3 region: CASSQDSLGGGYQETQYF. The CDR3 DNA sequence: TGCGCCAGCAGCCAAGATTCATTAGGCGGGGGGTACCAAGAGACCCAGTACTTC.

CDR3 region: CASSLVGSSQETQYF. In nucleotides, the CDR3 is TGTGCCAGCAGCTTAGTGGGCAGCAGCCAAGAGACCCAGTACTTC. The rearrangement links TRBV11-2 to TRBJ2-5; the D is unclear. Germline V CDR1 and CDR2: SGHAT, FQNNGV. Deletions cut 1 base from V and 1 base from J, with 10 bases between. The CDR3 totals 15 residues.

The CDR3 protein is CASRQFIEAFF. The CDR3 DNA reads as TGTGCCAGCAGACAGTTCATTGAAGCTTTCTTT. The rearrangement uses TRBV28 and TRBJ1-1; D is unclear. CDR3 length equals 11 residues. V lost 6 bases and J lost 7, with 9 bases in between. Germline V gene sequence: CDR1 MDHEN, CDR2 SYDVKM.

The chain combines TRBV27 with TRBJ2-5, with D maybe TRBD1 (5 bases). The length of the CDR3 is 13 residues. Germline assignment: CDR1 MNHEY and CDR2 SMNVEV (reference sequence). V was clipped by 3 bases and J by 3 bases, with 8 bases between them. Written as DNA, the CDR3 is TGTGCCAGCAGTTTTTTGACAGAAGAGACCCAGTACTTC. Its protein product is CASSFLTEETQYF.

The rearrangement uses TRBV9 and TRBJ2-3; D remains unclear. Trimming cost V 3 bases and J 10 bases, with 9 bases left between them. The CDR3 is 11 residues long. Germline loops: CDR1 SGDLS, CDR2 YYNGEE. CDR3 coding DNA: TGTGCCAGCAGCGACGCTAAGGCGCAGTATTTT. This translates into CASSDAKAQYF.

This clone was counted only a few times. The chain carries TRBV27 and TRBJ2-7; 8 bases align to TRBD1. After removal of 6 bases from V and 2 bases from J, the junction contained 6 bases not matched to a gene. Germline values: CDR1 MNHEY, CDR2 SMNVEV (reference sequence). This CDR3 contains 14 residues. In DNA form, the CDR3 reads TGTGCCAGCAGCCTCGGACAGGGACCCTACGAGCAGTACTTC. It is translated as CASSLGQGPYEQYF.

The V gene is TRBV12-5, the J gene TRBJ1-6, with D possibly being TRBD1 (5 bases). The CDR3 consists of 14 residues. V was trimmed by 6 bases and J by 7 bases, leaving 13 bases between them. Per germline, CDR1 LGHNT and CDR2 FRNRAP. The CDR3 here is CASGWTGGNSPLHF. The CDR3, as DNA: TGTGCTAGTGGGTGGACGGGGGGGAATTCACCCCTCCACTTT. The full variable domain, with the rest looked up from reference TRBV12-5 and TRBJ1-6, is DARVTQTPRHKVTEMGQEVTMRCQPILGHNTVFWYRQTMMQGLELLAYFRNRAPLDDSGMPKDRFSAEMPDATLATLKIQPSEPRDSAVYFCASGWTGGNSPLHFGNGTRLTVT.

This chain joins TRBV28 and TRBJ2-7; D remains ambiguous. Germline V gives CDR1 MDHEN, CDR2 SYDVKM. V lost 6 bases to trimming and J lost 3 bases, with 6 bases between them. This CDR3 is 11 amino acids long. CDR3 coding DNA: TGTGCCAGCAGCTACAGCTACGAGCAGTACTTC. Its translation: CASSYSYEQYF.